A single sample gave rise to the 30 T cell receptor beta chains below, sequenced in a study of identical twins. MiXCR, run by TCRdb on the 5' RACE reads, gives a single entry per CDR3 protein. The sample carries some 1,600,000 distinct CDR3 sequences, around 33% recorded once. Material: cord blood. Receptor source: a newborn girl in good health.

This rearrangement joins TRBV6-1 to TRBJ2-1, with D possibly being TRBD1 or TRBD2 (5 bases each). Germline CDR1 and CDR2: MNHNS and SASEGT. The CDR3 runs 17 residues. The ends were cut back, 6 bases at V and 0 bases at J, with 18 bases in the middle. CDR3 nucleotides: TGTGCCAGCAGCCGTAAGCCCTGGGACCTCTCCTACAATGAGCAGTTCTTC. As protein: CASSRKPWDLSYNEQFF.

The chain carries TRBV10-3 and TRBJ1-3; D call uncertain. CDR3 size: 14 residues. Trimming took off 6 bases at V and 3 bases at J, with 12 bases between the two ends. Germline CDR1 reads ENHRY; CDR2 reads SYGVKD. The CDR3 reads CAIRDPVDGNTIYF. The CDR3, as DNA: TGTGCCATCAGGGACCCTGTGGATGGAAACACCATATATTTT.

The chain carries TRBV6-1 and TRBJ1-5, with D unresolved. CDR3 length equals 12 residues. Trimming pared 5 bases from V and 10 bases from J, leaving 12 bases between. CDR1 and CDR2 from the germline V gene are MNHNS and SASEGT. CDR3: CASSPASPPQHF. CDR3 nucleotides: TGTGCCAGCAGTCCCGCAAGTCCTCCCCAGCATTTT.

This clonotype was counted at least ten times. The J gene is TRBJ2-5, the V gene TRBV5-1; D is undetermined. CDR1 and CDR2 (germline): SGHRS, YFSETQ. The CDR3 is made up of 14 amino acids. V was clipped by 2 bases and J by 1 base, with 9 bases between them. The CDR3 region has the DNA TGCGCCAGCAGCTTAGGGCAGCTCCAAGAGACCCAGTACTTC. Residues: CASSLGQLQETQYF. The variable domain in full, with the rest retrieved from reference TRBV5-1 and TRBJ2-5, is KAGVTQTPRYLIKTRGQQVTLSCSPISGHRSVSWYQQTPGQGLQFLFEYFSETQRNKGNFPGRFSGRQFSNSRSEMNVSTLELGDSALYLCASSLGQLQETQYFGPGTRLLVL.

The chain joins TRBV20-1 to TRBJ1-4; 9 bases map to TRBD1. J was trimmed by 5 bases and V by 6 bases; bases with no gene match: 7. CDR1 is DFQATT and CDR2 is SNEGSKA in the germline V gene (reference sequence). This CDR3 has 14 residues. Written as DNA, the CDR3 is TGCAGTGCCCGCCGAGGACAGGGGAATGAAAAACTGTTTTTT. It yields the protein CSARRGQGNEKLFF.

The gene calls are TRBV6-1 and TRBJ2-7, with a possible D match to TRBD1 (5 bases). This CDR3 has 16 amino acids. The V gene's germline CDR1 is MNHNS and CDR2 SASEGT. V shed 4 bases and J shed 0 bases, with 16 bases lying between them. This CDR3 is CASSARSGHLSYEQYF. DNA of the CDR3: TGTGCCAGCAGTGCGAGGTCCGGACACCTCTCCTACGAGCAGTACTTC.

In this sample, this clonotype turned up a few times. The chain links TRBV5-1 to TRBJ2-5, with D uncertain. V was pared by 7 bases and J by 5 bases, with 15 bases between. The length of the CDR3 is 13 residues. Germline CDR1 and CDR2: SGHRS and YFSETQ. This chain's CDR3 is CASSRSSRETQYF. CDR3 coding DNA: TGCGCCAGCTCCCGTAGCTCCCGGGAGACCCAGTACTTC.

This sequence joins TRBV20-1 and TRBJ2-1; 9 bases align to TRBD2. Germline CDR1 DFQATT, CDR2 SNEGSKA (reference sequence). The CDR3 contains 12 residues. J was trimmed by 8 bases and V by 6 bases; bases with no gene match: 5. Here the CDR3 reads CSAGLAPDEQFF. CDR3 bases: TGCAGTGCAGGACTAGCGCCCGATGAGCAGTTCTTC.

This clonotype was seen a few times. This CDR3 reads CASCPHRGSANYGYTF. CDR3 bases: TGTGCCAGTTGTCCCCACAGGGGTTCAGCTAACTATGGCTACACCTTC. The J gene is TRBJ1-2, the V gene TRBV12-3 or TRBV12-4, with 7 bases identical to TRBD1. The V and J ends lost 9 bases and 0 bases, in that order; junction bases with no gene match: 13. The CDR3 loop spans 16 amino acids.

J is TRBJ1-4 and V is TRBV20-1; weak D call: TRBD1 (6 bases). Per the germline V gene, CDR1 is DFQATT and CDR2 is SNEGSKA (reference sequence). There are 15 residues in the CDR3. Trimming removed 2 bases from V and 3 bases from J, with 13 bases in between. The DNA for the CDR3 is TGCAGTGCTAGATTGGGGGCAGCGGCTAATGAAAAACTGTTTTTT. It specifies CSARLGAAANEKLFF.

This clonotype occurred a few times. V usage is TRBV29-1 and J usage is TRBJ1-1; D uncertain. V lost 6 bases and J 5 bases, leaving 16 bases between the germline ends. The CDR3 sequence is 13 residues long. Germline V CDR1 and CDR2: SQVTM, ANQGSEA. The CDR3: CSVRPLGKTEAFF. The CDR3 DNA follows: TGCAGCGTGAGACCTTTGGGGAAGACTGAAGCTTTCTTT.

V is TRBV6-6 and J is TRBJ1-3; D is perhaps TRBD1 (6 bases). Trimming shortened V by 7 bases and J by 6 bases, and 16 bases separated the two germline ends. CDR1 and CDR2 from the germline V gene are MNHNY and SVGAGI (reference sequence). This CDR3 contains 14 residues. DNA of the CDR3: TGTGCCAGCACCCACGCGGGGGGCGAAAACACCATATATTTT. Translated, it gives CASTHAGGENTIYF.

CDR3 DNA sequence: TGTGCCAGCAGCGCGGACGGTTACTATGGCTACACCTTC. Translation: CASSADGYYGYTF. The chain carries TRBV3-1 and TRBJ1-2, with unresolved D. This CDR3 region has 13 residues. CDR1 is LGHDT, CDR2 YNNKEL, per germline (reference sequence). Trimming took 5 bases from V and 3 from J, leaving 10 bases between them.

J is TRBJ2-5 and V is TRBV7-2; possibly TRBD1 or TRBD2 for D (5 bases each). V was clipped by 6 bases and J by 3 bases, with 20 bases between them. Germline V gives CDR1 SGHTA, CDR2 FQGNSA. This CDR3 is 16 amino acids long. CDR3 DNA sequence: TGTGCCAGCAGATCCACTTCGTGGGACCCCAAAGAGACCCAGTACTTC. It translates to CASRSTSWDPKETQYF. Supplemented by reference TRBV7-2 and TRBJ2-5, the full variable domain reads GAGVSQSPSNKVTEKGKDVELRCDPISGHTALYWYRQSLGQGLEFLIYFQGNSAPDKSGLPSDRFSAERTGGSVSTLTIQRTQQEDSAVYLCASRSTSWDPKETQYFGPGTRLLVL.

V is TRBV6-4 and J is TRBJ2-1; the match to TRBD2 covers 10 bases. This CDR3 contains 16 residues. Germline loops: CDR1 MRHNA, CDR2 SNTAGT. V gave up 2 bases and J gave up 4 bases; unmatched junction bases: 5. The CDR3 nucleotides read TGTGCCAGCAGTGACCTAGCGGGGGAACGGTACAATGAGCAGTTCTTC. It yields the protein CASSDLAGERYNEQFF.

In its sample, this clonotype was seen a few times. V gene TRBV6-6 combines with J gene TRBJ2-3; TRBD2 might be the D (5 bases). V lost 5 bases and J lost 8, with 17 bases in between. CDR1 and CDR2 from the germline V gene are MNHNY and SVGAGI (reference sequence). The length of the CDR3 is 14 residues. In DNA form, the CDR3 reads TGTGCCAGCAGTCGCCAGGACTTTGGTAGTACGCAGTATTTT. This sequence encodes CASSRQDFGSTQYF.

This clonotype was seen once. A much bigger clone sits one base away, suggesting this may be a read error. This chain connects TRBV12-3 or TRBV12-4 to TRBJ2-7, with 9 bases lining up with TRBD2. The length of the CDR3 is 15 residues. The DNA for the CDR3 is TGTGCCTGCAGTTTAGCGACTAGCGGCTCCTACGAGCAGTACTTC. Amino acid sequence: CACSLATSGSYEQYF.

The chain combines TRBV7-2 with TRBJ2-3, with 9 positions matching TRBD1. V shed 5 bases and J 1 base; nucleotides not matched to a gene: 10. The CDR3 covers 17 residues. Germline lookup yields CDR1 SGHTA and CDR2 FQGNSA. The CDR3, as DNA: TGTGCCAGCAGCCCTCACAGTTGGACAGGGGGCACAGATACGCAGTATTTT. Protein: CASSPHSWTGGTDTQYF.

The chain carries TRBV6-1 and TRBJ1-4; no definite D call. The length of the CDR3 is 14 residues. Trimming removed 8 bases at V and 8 bases at J, with 18 bases between. Germline V gene data show CDR1 as MNHNS and CDR2 as SASEGT. The CDR3 coding sequence is TGTGCCAGCGGCCGACTCCGGGTACGCGAAAAACTGTTTTTT. Protein product: CASGRLRVREKLFF.

This clonotype was seen a handful of times. The chain joins TRBV2 to TRBJ1-5; tentative D call: TRBD1 (5 bases). The CDR3 totals 15 residues. Deletions cut 6 bases from V and 5 bases from J, with 17 bases between. Per germline, CDR1 SNHLY and CDR2 FYNNEI. Here the CDR3 reads CASSPPGRSYQPQHF. CDR3 sequence (DNA): TGTGCCAGCAGCCCCCCGGGACGGTCTTATCAGCCCCAGCATTTT.

This sequence joins TRBV5-1 and TRBJ1-1, with TRBD1 as a possible D gene (5 bases). The CDR3 covers 13 residues. The germline V gene encodes CDR1 SGHRS and CDR2 YFSETQ. V gave up 0 bases and J gave up 11 bases, with 14 bases separating them. The CDR3 protein is CASSLVAGLSAFF. CDR3 DNA: TGCGCCAGCAGCTTGGTGGCAGGGCTTTCGGCTTTCTTT.

The chain employs TRBV10-3 and TRBJ2-3, with D perhaps TRBD2 (6 bases). This CDR3 contains 15 residues. V was trimmed by 4 bases and J by 11 bases, leaving 22 bases between them. The germline CDR1 and CDR2 sequences are ENHRY and SYGVKD. The CDR3 nucleotides are TGTGCCATCAGTGGGGGACTGTCTACCGCCGATGGGCAGTATTTT. This sequence encodes CAISGGLSTADGQYF.

The chain is built from TRBV5-4 and TRBJ2-4, with 8 bases fitting TRBD1. This CDR3 has 14 residues. Per the germline V gene, CDR1 is SGHNT and CDR2 is YYREEE (reference sequence). V shed 3 bases, J shed 6 bases, and the junction held 5 bases outside the gene matches. In nucleotides, the CDR3 is TGTGCCAGCAGCTCCTCAGGACAGGGAAACATTCAGTACTTC. This encodes CASSSSGQGNIQYF.

V usage is TRBV15 and J usage is TRBJ2-2; 9 bases line up with TRBD1. V was pared by 6 bases and J by 7 bases, with 12 bases of the junction left unmatched. CDR3 length equals 16 residues. Germline V gene lookup returns CDR1 LNHNV and CDR2 YYDKDF (reference sequence). CDR3 protein: CATRRRGQGLSGELFF. As DNA, the CDR3 is TGTGCCACCAGGAGAAGAGGACAGGGGTTGAGCGGGGAGCTGTTTTTT.

This clonotype turned up a few times. The chain carries TRBV10-1 and TRBJ2-3, with D perhaps TRBD1 or TRBD2 (5 bases each). The CDR3 has 15 residues. Germline V gene lookup returns CDR1 WNHNN and CDR2 SYGVQD (reference sequence). With 4 bases removed from V and 6 bases from J, the gap between germline ends came to 17 bases. The chain's CDR3 is CASSVGTTRSDTQYF. The CDR3 nucleotides are TGCGCCAGCAGTGTGGGGACCACCCGCTCGGATACGCAGTATTTT.

The V and J genes are TRBV2 and TRBJ2-1, with D tentatively TRBD2 (6 bases). CDR1 is SNHLY, CDR2 FYNNEI, per germline. The CDR3 runs to 16 residues. V was pared by 2 bases and J by 5 bases, with 16 bases between. CDR3 sequence reads: CASSERPSAVNNEQFF. CDR3 nucleotides: TGTGCCAGCAGTGAACGTCCTAGCGCGGTAAACAATGAGCAGTTCTTC.

The count of this clonotype is one. The gene calls are TRBV2 and TRBJ1-2; 8 bases are shared with TRBD1. The V gene's germline CDR1 is SNHLY and CDR2 FYNNEI. The CDR3 spans 15 residues. Unmatched junction bases numbered 8, after V lost 2 bases and J lost 6 bases. The CDR3 spells CASSEPLDRADGYTF. Here the CDR3 DNA reads TGTGCCAGCAGTGAACCTTTGGACAGGGCAGATGGCTACACCTTC.

The chain has TRBV5-5 and TRBJ1-2; no reliable D call. Germline V gives CDR1 SGHKS, CDR2 YYEKEE (reference sequence). Trimming pared 1 base from V and 6 bases from J, leaving 16 bases between. The CDR3 is 15 amino acids. CDR3 residues: CASSLLGSSSHGYTF. Written as DNA, the CDR3 is TGTGCCAGCAGCTTGCTTGGGTCCTCTTCTCATGGCTACACCTTC.

Points on this clonotype: The junction does not match germline at one end; this may be a read error. The chain links TRBV4-1 to TRBJ1-2; D ambiguous. The CDR3 spans 15 residues. From germline, CDR1 is MGHRA and CDR2 YSYEKL. This CDR3 reads CASSQDTGFRYGYTF. Written as DNA, the CDR3 is TGCGCCAGCAGCCAAGACACGGGATTCCGCTATGGCTACACTTTC.

The chain joins TRBV27 to TRBJ2-2, with D possibly matching TRBD2 (5 bases). This CDR3 comprises 20 residues. Trimming stripped 5 bases from V and 0 bases from J, with 25 bases between. CDR1 MNHEY and CDR2 SMNVEV come from the germline V gene (reference sequence). The CDR3 bases are TGTGCCAGCAGTCCCCTCCTTATCGGTACTAGATTCGCGAACACCGGGGAGCTGTTTTTT. This gives the protein CASSPLLIGTRFANTGELFF.